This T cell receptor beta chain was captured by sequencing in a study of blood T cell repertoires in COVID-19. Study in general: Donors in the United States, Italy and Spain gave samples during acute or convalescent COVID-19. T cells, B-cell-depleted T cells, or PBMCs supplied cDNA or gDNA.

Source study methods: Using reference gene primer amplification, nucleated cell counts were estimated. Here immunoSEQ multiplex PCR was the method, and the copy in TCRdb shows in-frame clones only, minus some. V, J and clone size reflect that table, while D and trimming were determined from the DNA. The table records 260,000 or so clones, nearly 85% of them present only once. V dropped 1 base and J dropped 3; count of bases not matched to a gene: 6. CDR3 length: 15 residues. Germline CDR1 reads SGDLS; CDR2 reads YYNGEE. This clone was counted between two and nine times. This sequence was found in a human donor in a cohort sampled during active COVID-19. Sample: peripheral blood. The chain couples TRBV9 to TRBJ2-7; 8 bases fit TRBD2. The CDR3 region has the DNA TGTGCCAGCAGCGTAACAAGCGGGAGTAACTACGAGCAGTACTTC. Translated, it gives CASSVTSGSNYEQYF. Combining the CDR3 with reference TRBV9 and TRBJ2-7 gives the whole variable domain DSGVTQTPKHLITATGQRVTLRCSPRSGDLSVYWYQQSLDQGLQFLIQYYNGEERAKGNILERFSAQQFPDLHSELNLSSLELGDSALYFCASSVTSGSNYEQYFGPGTRLTVT.